A single sample gave rise to the 23 T cell receptor beta chains below, sequenced in a study of glioma-infiltrating T cells. TCR alpha and beta CDR3 regions were amplified from RNA using iRepertoire nested multiplex PCR. TCRdb re-derived calls from the multiplex PCR reads in MiXCR, one entry per CDR3 protein. Of roughly 120,000 distinct CDR3 sequences listed, 20% to 25% are singletons. What was sequenced was glioma tissue, nonneoplastic brain tissue, or PBMCs (not recorded which). These receptors all come from a human donor with low-grade glioma or glioblastoma, undergoing nonglioma brain surgery, or in good health (not recorded which).

This clonotype has a count of ten or more. The chain employs TRBV4-2 and TRBJ2-7; TRBD1 matches 9 bases. Per germline, CDR1 LGHNA and CDR2 YNFKEQ. Trimming at V came to 5 bases and at J to 4 bases, leaving 12 bases not matched to a gene. The CDR3 is 16 residues long. CDR3 coding DNA: TGTGCCAGCAGCTCACAACCGGGACAGGGTATATACGAGCAGTACTTC. It specifies CASSSQPGQGIYEQYF.

Comments on this clonotype: One base away lies a much larger clone, so this may be a sequencing read error. The V and J genes are TRBV29-1 and TRBJ2-7, with TRBD1 identical over 7 bases. Germline CDR1 and CDR2: SQVTM and ANQGSEA. This CDR3 is built from 11 residues. The V and J ends lost 7 bases and 7 bases, in that order; junction bases with no gene match: 7. The CDR3 protein is CSAGDSDEQYF. CDR3 sequence (DNA): TGCAGCGCAGGGGACAGCGATGAGCAGTACTTC.

The chain carries TRBV12-3 or TRBV12-4 and TRBJ2-1; possible D gene TRBD1, 6 bases. The CDR3 loop spans 15 amino acids. V was pared by 2 bases and J by 6 bases, with 14 bases between. Here the CDR3 DNA reads TGTGCCAGCAGTTTATCGGCAGGGGTAGCCAATGAGCAGTTCTTC. This sequence encodes CASSLSAGVANEQFF.

As for this clonotype: A read error may explain this, as a much larger clone is one base away. V is TRBV10-2 and J is TRBJ2-7, with 13 bases fitting TRBD2. CDR3 length: 15 amino acids. Germline V lookup: CDR1 WSHSY, CDR2 SAAADI. The CDR3 region has the DNA TGCGACAGCAGTGTGGGACTAGCGGGAATCTACGAGCAGTACTTC. It codes for CDSSVGLAGIYEQYF.

This clonotype was counted at least ten times. This chain links TRBV28 with TRBJ2-7; 9 positions agree with TRBD2. The J segment lost 2 bases and the V segment lost 3 bases, leaving 5 bases of the junction unmatched. Looked up from germline, CDR1 is MDHEN and CDR2 is SYDVKM. CDR3 length: 15 residues. DNA of the CDR3: TGTGCCAGCAGTTTCCTTGCGGGAGGGGCCTACGAGCAGTACTTC. This sequence encodes CASSFLAGGAYEQYF.

This clonotype was seen ten or more times. The chain couples TRBV20-1 to TRBJ2-7, with 10 bases lining up with TRBD1. Germline CDR1 DFQATT, CDR2 SNEGSKA (reference sequence). The CDR3 has 14 amino acids. Germline trimming cut 2 bases from V and 4 bases from J; bases unmatched to any gene: 5. The CDR3 here is CSARPGQGTYEQYF. The CDR3 DNA follows: TGCAGTGCTAGACCGGGACAGGGGACGTACGAGCAGTACTTC.

A word on this clonotype: It differs at one base from a far larger clone, so likely a read error. Likely a read error: the CDR3 ends without its conserved phenylalanine or tryptophan. The V call is TRBV7-9, the J call TRBJ2-5; D gene unclear. CDR1 is SEHNR, CDR2 FQNEAQ, per germline (reference sequence). V lost 5 bases to trimming and J lost 2 bases, with 3 bases between them. The CDR3 runs 11 residues. The DNA for the CDR3 is TGTGCCAGCAGCGAACAAGAGACCCAGTACCTC. It codes for CASSEQETQYL.

At least ten counts were recorded for this clonotype. This rearrangement joins TRBV28 to TRBJ1-1; 7 bases agree with TRBD1. The CDR3 is 16 amino acids. Germline assignment: CDR1 MDHEN and CDR2 SYDVKM. The V gene end was trimmed by 5 bases and the J gene end by 4 bases; junction bases not matched to a gene: 13. The CDR3 sequence: CASSPSGQVGGTEAFF. CDR3 DNA: TGTGCCAGCAGTCCGTCAGGACAGGTCGGAGGCACTGAAGCTTTCTTT.

In its sample, this clonotype was seen many times. The chain joins TRBV19 to TRBJ1-1; D is unresolved. The CDR3 consists of 13 residues. The germline V gene has CDR1 LNHDA and CDR2 SQIVND (reference sequence). The V gene lost 7 bases and the J gene lost 7 bases, with 16 bases spanning the gap. CDR3 residues: CASTPPVNGEAFF. The CDR3 bases are TGTGCCAGTACCCCTCCCGTAAATGGTGAAGCTTTCTTT.

At least ten counts were recorded for this clonotype. CDR3 sequence: CASSYSLSGVSYEQYF. CDR3 DNA sequence: TGTGCCAGCAGTTACAGTCTTAGCGGAGTCTCCTACGAGCAGTACTTC. The V and J genes are TRBV6-6 and TRBJ2-7; D is possibly TRBD2 (6 bases). The CDR3 extends over 16 amino acids. Between the trimmed V and J ends, which lost 2 bases and 0 bases, there was a span of 14 bases. Per the germline V gene, CDR1 is MNHNY and CDR2 is SVGAGI (reference sequence).

This clonotype was observed a few times. Given a much more abundant clone one base away, this may be a read error. The rearrangement uses TRBV19 and TRBJ2-7; D not resolved. V was clipped by 4 bases and J by 4 bases, with 8 bases between them. The CDR3 contains 12 residues. Germline-derived CDR1 and CDR2 are LNHDA and SQIVND (reference sequence). Here the CDR3 DNA reads TGTGCCAGTAGTACGCCGGGTTACGAGCAGTACTTC. Translated: CASSTPGYEQYF.

Remarks on this clonotype: A much bigger clone sits one base away, suggesting this may be a read error. J is TRBJ2-1 and V is TRBV5-4; a possible D gene is TRBD2 (5 bases). The CDR3 spans 15 residues. Germline CDR1 and CDR2: SGHNT and YYREEE (reference sequence). V dropped 0 bases and J dropped 10 bases, with 17 bases sitting between them. The CDR3 loop reads CASSLGGSGAYEQFF. CDR3 in DNA: TGTGCCAGCAGCTTGGGTGGGAGCGGAGCATACGAGCAGTTCTTC.

V usage is TRBV20-1 and J usage is TRBJ2-3, with 7 bases identical to TRBD2. The CDR3 is 15 amino acids. Germline lookup yields CDR1 DFQATT and CDR2 SNEGSKA (reference sequence). With 3 bases clipped from V and 2 bases from J, the junction kept 8 bases outside the gene matches. The CDR3 sequence is CSASRREGHTDTQYF. CDR3 DNA sequence: TGCAGTGCTAGTAGGAGGGAGGGCCACACAGATACGCAGTATTTT.

This chain uses TRBV20-1 with TRBJ2-7; 10 bases agree with TRBD2. The CDR3 extends over 13 amino acids. Losses at the gene ends were 5 bases for V and 3 bases for J; bases not matched to a gene: 4. Germline CDR1 DFQATT, CDR2 SNEGSKA (reference sequence). The CDR3 reads CSAPSGSIYEQYF. As DNA, the CDR3 is TGCAGTGCTCCTAGCGGGAGTATCTACGAGCAGTACTTC.

This clonotype was counted many times. The rearrangement uses TRBV6-1 and TRBJ2-1, with 15 bases aligning to TRBD2. Germline lookup yields CDR1 MNHNS and CDR2 SASEGT. V lost 7 bases to trimming and J lost 6 bases; unmatched junction nucleotides: 16. This CDR3 is 19 amino acids long. CDR3 sequence reads: CASTKWGATGLAGGNEQFF. In DNA form, the CDR3 reads TGTGCCAGCACCAAATGGGGGGCGACGGGACTAGCGGGGGGCAATGAGCAGTTCTTC.

This clonotype has a count of ten or more. The V and J genes are TRBV7-9 and TRBJ2-5; 7 positions match TRBD2. Trimming cost V 1 base and J 2 bases; bases outside gene matches: 10. Germline V lookup: CDR1 SEHNR, CDR2 FQNEAQ (reference sequence). This CDR3 contains 17 residues. The CDR3 sequence is CASSLGALAGAQETQYF. CDR3 in DNA: TGTGCCAGCAGCTTAGGAGCTCTGGCGGGAGCTCAAGAGACCCAGTACTTC.

V is TRBV9 and J is TRBJ1-5; D not resolved. This CDR3 has 15 residues. Germline V lookup: CDR1 SGDLS, CDR2 YYNGEE. V was shortened by 0 bases and J by 4 bases, with 11 bases between the two germline ends. The CDR3 spells CASSVGLGSNQPQHF. The CDR3 region has the DNA TGTGCCAGCAGCGTAGGATTGGGGTCTAATCAGCCCCAGCATTTT.

Many counts were recorded for this clonotype. This chain uses TRBV27 with TRBJ2-7; D might be TRBD1 (7 bases). Per germline, CDR1 MNHEY and CDR2 SMNVEV (reference sequence). Trimming stripped 5 bases from V and 4 bases from J, with 18 bases between. The CDR3 runs to 15 residues. The CDR3 bases are TGTGCCAGCAGTCCAGCAGGGGGAGGTGGGTACGAGCAGTACTTC. It encodes CASSPAGGGGYEQYF.

This clonotype showed up many times. This chain uses TRBV6-4 with TRBJ2-1, with 7 bases identical to TRBD2. Germline V lookup: CDR1 MRHNA, CDR2 SNTAGT. The CDR3 is made up of 12 amino acids. The V and J ends lost 11 bases and 8 bases, in that order; junction bases with no gene match: 9. CDR3 loop: CAGRTSSHEQFF. In DNA, the CDR3 is TGTGCCGGGAGGACTAGTTCGCATGAGCAGTTCTTC.

Remarks on this clonotype: The germline gene is not matched at one end of the junction; a read error may be the cause. This sequence joins TRBV6-5 and TRBJ2-5, with D maybe TRBD1 (6 bases). CDR3 length equals 15 residues. Germline-derived CDR1 and CDR2 are MNHEY and SVGAGI. The CDR3 spells CASSYEGDTAETQYF. CDR3 bases: TGTGCCAGCAGTTATGAGGGGGATACGGCGGAGACACAGTACTTC.

This clonotype was counted at least ten times. CDR3 DNA: TGTGCCAGCAGCCATCACCTCGACAGTCAAGAGACCCAGTACTTC. Translated, it gives CASSHHLDSQETQYF. This rearrangement joins TRBV4-2 to TRBJ2-5, with D possibly matching TRBD1 (5 bases). The CDR3 contains 15 residues. The germline V gene encodes CDR1 LGHNA and CDR2 YNFKEQ. The V gene lost 3 bases and the J gene lost 2 bases, with 13 bases spanning the gap.

To note about this clonotype: With a much larger clone just one base away, this may be a read error. The gene calls are TRBV4-1 and TRBJ1-1; D is ambiguous. The germline gives CDR1 MGHRA, CDR2 YSYEKL. V was cut by 0 bases and J by 4 bases, with 9 bases left in between. The CDR3 spans 14 residues. The CDR3: CASSQDRLSTEAFF. In nucleotides, the CDR3 is TGCGCCAGCAGCCAAGATCGACTAAGCACTGAAGCTTTCTTT.

In this sample, this clonotype turned up a few times. The chain has TRBV7-9 and TRBJ2-7, with TRBD2 matching over 13 bases. J gave up 1 base and V 3 bases, and 3 bases lay outside the gene matches. CDR3 length: 16 residues. Germline V gene data show CDR1 as SEHNR and CDR2 as FQNEAQ (reference sequence). CDR3 in DNA: TGTGCCAGCAGCTTCAGGACTAGCGGGAGTTCCTACGAGCAGTACTTC. Translated: CASSFRTSGSSYEQYF.